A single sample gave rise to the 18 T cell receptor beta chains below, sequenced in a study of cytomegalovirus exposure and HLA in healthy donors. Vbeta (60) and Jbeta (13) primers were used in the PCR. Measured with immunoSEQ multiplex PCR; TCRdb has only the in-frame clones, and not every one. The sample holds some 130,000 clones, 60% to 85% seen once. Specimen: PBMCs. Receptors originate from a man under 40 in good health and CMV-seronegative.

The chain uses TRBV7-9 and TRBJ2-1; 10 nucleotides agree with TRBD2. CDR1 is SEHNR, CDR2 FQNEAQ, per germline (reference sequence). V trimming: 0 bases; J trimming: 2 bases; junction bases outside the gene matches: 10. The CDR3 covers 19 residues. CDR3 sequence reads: CASSLAGTSEIRTYNEQFF. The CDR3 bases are TGTGCCAGCAGCTTAGCGGGGACTAGCGAAATTAGGACCTACAATGAGCAGTTCTTC.

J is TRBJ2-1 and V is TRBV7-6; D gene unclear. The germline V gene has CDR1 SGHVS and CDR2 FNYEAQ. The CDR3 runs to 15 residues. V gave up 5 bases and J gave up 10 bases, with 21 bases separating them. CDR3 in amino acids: CASSRLLPRATEQFF. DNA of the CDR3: TGTGCCAGCAGCCGCTTGTTACCGCGCGCCACCGAGCAGTTCTTC.

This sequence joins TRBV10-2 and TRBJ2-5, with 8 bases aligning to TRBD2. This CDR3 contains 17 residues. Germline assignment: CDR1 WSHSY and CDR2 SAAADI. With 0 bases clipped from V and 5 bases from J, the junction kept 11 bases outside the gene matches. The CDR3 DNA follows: TGCGCCAGCAGTGAGTCGATCGCGGGAGGTACTAAGGAGACCCAGTACTTC. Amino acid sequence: CASSESIAGGTKETQYF.

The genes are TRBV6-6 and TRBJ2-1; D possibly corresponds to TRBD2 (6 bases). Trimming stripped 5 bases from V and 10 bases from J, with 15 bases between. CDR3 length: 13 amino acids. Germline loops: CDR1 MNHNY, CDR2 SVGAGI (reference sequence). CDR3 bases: TGTGCCAGCAGTCCCGGCGGGATTGGGGAGCAGTTCTTC. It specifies CASSPGGIGEQFF.

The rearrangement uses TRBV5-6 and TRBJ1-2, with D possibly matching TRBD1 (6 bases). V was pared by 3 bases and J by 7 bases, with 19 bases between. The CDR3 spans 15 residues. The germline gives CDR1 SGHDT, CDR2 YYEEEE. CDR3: CASSSTGGYSSGYTF. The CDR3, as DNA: TGTGCCAGCAGCTCGACGGGGGGCTACTCGTCTGGCTACACCTTC.

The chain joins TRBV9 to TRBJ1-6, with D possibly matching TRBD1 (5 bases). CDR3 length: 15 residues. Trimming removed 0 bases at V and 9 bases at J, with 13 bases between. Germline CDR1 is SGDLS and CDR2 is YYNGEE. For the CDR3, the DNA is TGTGCCAGCAGCGTAGGGATGGTCCAGGGTTCACCCCTCCACTTT. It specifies CASSVGMVQGSPLHF.

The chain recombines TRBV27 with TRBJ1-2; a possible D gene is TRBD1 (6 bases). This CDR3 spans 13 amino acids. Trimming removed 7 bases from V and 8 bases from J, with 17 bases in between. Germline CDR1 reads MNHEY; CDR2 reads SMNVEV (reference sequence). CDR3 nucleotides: TGTGCCAGCACCCCAGGCCCAGGGGTCGGCTACACCTTC. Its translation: CASTPGPGVGYTF.

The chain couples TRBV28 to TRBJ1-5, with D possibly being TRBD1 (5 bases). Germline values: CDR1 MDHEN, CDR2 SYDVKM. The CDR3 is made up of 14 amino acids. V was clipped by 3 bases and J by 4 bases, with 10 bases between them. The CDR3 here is CASSFLDSNQPQHF. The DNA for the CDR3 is TGTGCCAGCAGTTTTCTCGACAGTAATCAGCCCCAGCATTTT.

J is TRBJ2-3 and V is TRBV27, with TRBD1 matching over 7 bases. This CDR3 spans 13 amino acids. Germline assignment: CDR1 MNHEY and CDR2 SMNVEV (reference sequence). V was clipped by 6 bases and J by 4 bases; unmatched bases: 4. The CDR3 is CASRGTVSDTQYF. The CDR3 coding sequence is TGTGCCAGCAGGGGGACAGTATCAGATACGCAGTATTTT.

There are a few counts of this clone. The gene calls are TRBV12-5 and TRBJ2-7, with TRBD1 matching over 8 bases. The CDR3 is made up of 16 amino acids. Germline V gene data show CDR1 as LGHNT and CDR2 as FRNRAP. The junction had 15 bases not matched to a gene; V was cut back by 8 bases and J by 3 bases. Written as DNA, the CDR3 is TGTGCTAGTTCCCCGGGCGGGCAGGGGGCGGACTACGAGCAGTACTTC. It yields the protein CASSPGGQGADYEQYF.

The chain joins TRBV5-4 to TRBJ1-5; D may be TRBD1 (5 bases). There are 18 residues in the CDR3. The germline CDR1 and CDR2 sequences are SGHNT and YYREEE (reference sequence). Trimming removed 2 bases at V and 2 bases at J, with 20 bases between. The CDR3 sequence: CASSFTAAGGRGNQPQHF. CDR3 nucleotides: TGTGCCAGCAGCTTTACTGCGGCCGGGGGAAGAGGCAATCAGCCCCAGCATTTT.

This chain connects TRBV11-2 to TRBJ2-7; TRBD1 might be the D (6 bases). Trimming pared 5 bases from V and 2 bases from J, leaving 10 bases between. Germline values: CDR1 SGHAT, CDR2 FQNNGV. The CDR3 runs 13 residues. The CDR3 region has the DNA TGTGCCAGCAGCCGGGACACCACCTACGAGCAGTACTTC. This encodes CASSRDTTYEQYF.

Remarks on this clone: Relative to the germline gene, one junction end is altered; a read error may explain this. CDR3 sequence (DNA): TGTGCTAGCAGCTTTAGCGGGGGGACACAAGAGACCCAGTACTTC. Its translation is CASSFSGGTQETQYF. V is TRBV7-7 and J is TRBJ2-5; 10 positions match TRBD2. This CDR3 contains 15 residues. Germline CDR1 is SSHAT and CDR2 is FNYEAQ (reference sequence).

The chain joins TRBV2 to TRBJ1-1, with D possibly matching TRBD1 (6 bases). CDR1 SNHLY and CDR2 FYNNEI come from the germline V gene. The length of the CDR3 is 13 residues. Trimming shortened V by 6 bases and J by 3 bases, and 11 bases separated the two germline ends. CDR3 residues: CASRQGVDTEAFF. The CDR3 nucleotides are TGTGCCAGCAGACAGGGAGTTGACACTGAAGCTTTCTTT.

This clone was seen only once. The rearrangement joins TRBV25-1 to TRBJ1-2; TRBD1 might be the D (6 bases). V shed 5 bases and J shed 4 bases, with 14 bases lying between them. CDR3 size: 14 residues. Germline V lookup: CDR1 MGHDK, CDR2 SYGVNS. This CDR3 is CASSWEGVGYGYTF. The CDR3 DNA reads TGTGCCAGCAGTTGGGAGGGGGTGGGCTATGGCTACACCTTC.

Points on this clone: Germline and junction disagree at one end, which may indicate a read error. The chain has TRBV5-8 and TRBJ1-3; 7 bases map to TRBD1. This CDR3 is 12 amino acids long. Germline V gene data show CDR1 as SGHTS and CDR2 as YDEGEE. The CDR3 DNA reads TGTGCCAGCAGCCTAAGACAGGGCGATACGTCGTGG. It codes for CASSLRQGDTSW.

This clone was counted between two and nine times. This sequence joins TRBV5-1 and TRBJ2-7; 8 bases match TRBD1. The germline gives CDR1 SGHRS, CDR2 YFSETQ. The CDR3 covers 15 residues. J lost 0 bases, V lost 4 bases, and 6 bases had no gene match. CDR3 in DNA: TGCGCCAGCAGCCCCTCTGGGACAGGCTCCTACGAGCAGTACTTC. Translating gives CASSPSGTGSYEQYF. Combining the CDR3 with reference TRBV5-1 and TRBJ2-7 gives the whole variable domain KAGVTQTPRYLIKTRGQQVTLSCSPISGHRSVSWYQQTPGQGLQFLFEYFSETQRNKGNFPGRFSGRQFSNSRSEMNVSTLELGDSALYLCASSPSGTGSYEQYFGPGTRLTVT.

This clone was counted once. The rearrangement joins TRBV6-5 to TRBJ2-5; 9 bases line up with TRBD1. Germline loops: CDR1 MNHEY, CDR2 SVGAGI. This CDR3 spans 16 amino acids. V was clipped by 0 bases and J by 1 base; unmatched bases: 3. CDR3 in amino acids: CASSYSIQGAQETQYF. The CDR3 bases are TGTGCCAGCAGTTACTCGATACAGGGGGCCCAAGAGACCCAGTACTTC.